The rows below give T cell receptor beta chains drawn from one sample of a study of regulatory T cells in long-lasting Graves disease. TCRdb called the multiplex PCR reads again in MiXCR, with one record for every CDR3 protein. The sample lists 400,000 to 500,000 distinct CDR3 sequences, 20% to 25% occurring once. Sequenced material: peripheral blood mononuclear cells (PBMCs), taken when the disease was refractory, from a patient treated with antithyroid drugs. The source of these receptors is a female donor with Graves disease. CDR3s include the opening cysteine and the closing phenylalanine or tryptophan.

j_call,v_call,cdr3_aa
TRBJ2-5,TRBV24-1,CATSAGPGPTQETQYF
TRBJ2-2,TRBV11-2,CASSLYGELFF
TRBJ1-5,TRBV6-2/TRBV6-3,CASSYVGQGKNQPQHF
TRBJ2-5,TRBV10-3,CAISSGVAQETQYF
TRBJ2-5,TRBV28,CASTPGGAGEETQYF
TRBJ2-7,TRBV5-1,CASSLTFMGERSYEQYF
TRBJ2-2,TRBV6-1,CASSQRQGQVLFF
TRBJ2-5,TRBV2,CASSVRAGGWSKETQYF
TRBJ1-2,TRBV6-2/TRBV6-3,CASSYGTGGHGYTF
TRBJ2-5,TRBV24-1,CATGQLHSETQYF
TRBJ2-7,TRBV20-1,CSAVDRGLNEQYF
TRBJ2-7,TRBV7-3,CASSLGRVTSYEQYF
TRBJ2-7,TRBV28,CASSPPGQANSYEQYF
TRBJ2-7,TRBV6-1,CASSEGMGTSPQYF
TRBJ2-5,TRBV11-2,CASSHRAEPPETQYF
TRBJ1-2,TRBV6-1,CASSGQGPGYTF
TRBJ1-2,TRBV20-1,CSARGEFYGYTF
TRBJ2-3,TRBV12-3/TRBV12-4,CASSSGQGPTDTQYF
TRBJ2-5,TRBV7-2,CASSLSTGEGQETQYF
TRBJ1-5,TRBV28,CASGDGNQPQHF
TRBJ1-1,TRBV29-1,CSVEPGKNTEAFF
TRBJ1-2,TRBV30,CAWSNRGDYGYTF
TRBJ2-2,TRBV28,CASAFAGGPNTGELFF
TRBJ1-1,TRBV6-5,CASSYSSGYTEAFF